This T cell receptor (beta chain) stems from a study of a mutant IDH1 vaccine in newly diagnosed glioma. About the research overall: Vaccination began 4-6 weeks post radiotherapy alone, or with temozolomide cycles. Treated patients had a mean age of around 40 years and a sex split that was around 60% male and about 38% female.

The protocol was immunoSEQ multiplex PCR, while the TCRdb copy is restricted to in-frame clones and leaves out a portion. The data contain 40,000 to 45,000 clones, approximately 72% of them singletons. Trimming left V 0 bases short and J 3 bases short, with 3 bases between. Germline V gene data show CDR1 as MGHRA and CDR2 as YSYEKL. The CDR3 has 13 residues. Time point denoted: week 23, last vaccination. Doses comprised 300 ug of mutant IDH1 20-mer peptide each, plus topical imiquimod. Note on this clone: Its antigen is still unknown.

The chain carries TRBV4-1 and TRBJ1-5; no clear D gene. The sequences come from PBMCs, collected from a glioma patient whose treatment included an IDH1 peptide vaccine. This sequence originates from a man between 50 and 59 years old with glioma. DNA of the CDR3: TGCGCCAGCAGCCAAGAACACAATCAGCCCCAGCATTTT. Its translation is CASSQEHNQPQHF.